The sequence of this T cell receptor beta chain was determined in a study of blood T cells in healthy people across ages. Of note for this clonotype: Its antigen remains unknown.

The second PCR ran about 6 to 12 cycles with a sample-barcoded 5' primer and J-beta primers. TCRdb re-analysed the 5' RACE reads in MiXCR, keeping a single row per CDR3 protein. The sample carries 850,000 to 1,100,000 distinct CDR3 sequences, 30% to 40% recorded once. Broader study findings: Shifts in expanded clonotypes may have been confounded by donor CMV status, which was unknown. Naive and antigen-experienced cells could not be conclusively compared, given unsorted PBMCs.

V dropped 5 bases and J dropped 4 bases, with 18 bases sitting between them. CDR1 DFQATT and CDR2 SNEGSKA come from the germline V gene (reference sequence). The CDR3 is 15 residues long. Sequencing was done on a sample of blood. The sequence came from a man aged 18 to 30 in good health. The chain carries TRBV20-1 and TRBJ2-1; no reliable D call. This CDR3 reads CSAGFRPENYNEQFF. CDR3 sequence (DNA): TGCAGTGCTGGATTTAGGCCGGAGAATTACAATGAGCAGTTCTTC.